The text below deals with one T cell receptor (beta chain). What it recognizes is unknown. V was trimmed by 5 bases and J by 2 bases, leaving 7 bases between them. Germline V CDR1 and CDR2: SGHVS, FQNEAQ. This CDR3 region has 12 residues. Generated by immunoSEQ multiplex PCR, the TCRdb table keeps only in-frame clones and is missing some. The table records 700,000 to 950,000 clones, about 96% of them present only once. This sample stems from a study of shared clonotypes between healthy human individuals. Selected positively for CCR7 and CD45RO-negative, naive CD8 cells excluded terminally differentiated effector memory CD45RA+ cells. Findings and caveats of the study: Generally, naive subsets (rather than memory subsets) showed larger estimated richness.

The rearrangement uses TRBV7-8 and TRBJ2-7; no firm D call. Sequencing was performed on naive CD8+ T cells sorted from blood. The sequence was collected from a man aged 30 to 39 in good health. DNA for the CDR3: TGTGCCAGCAGCCCCAAAGCCTACGAGCAGTACTTC. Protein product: CASSPKAYEQYF.